The rows below give T cell receptor beta chains drawn from one sample of a study of blood T cell repertoires in COVID-19. Here immunoSEQ multiplex PCR was the method, and the copy in TCRdb shows in-frame clones only, minus some. The data show roughly 160,000 clones, with 80% to 90% seen just once and roughly 8.2% held by the top ten. Sample: peripheral blood. These TCRs come from a man in his fifties or sixties with acute or convalescent COVID-19. CDR3s include the opening cysteine and the closing phenylalanine or tryptophan. Fields, in order: clone size, J gene, D gene, V gene, CDR3 DNA, CDR3 protein. The D gene is left open where the match is weak. Expanded clones are given a class, and other clones once, few, many or no size at all.

size: .
J: TRBJ2-7
D: TRBD1
V: TRBV11-2
DNA: TGTGCCAGCAGCCCCGAAGGACAGGGGGCCTCGCAGTACTTC
CDR3: CASSPEGQGASQYF

size: .
J: TRBJ1-1
D: TRBD1
V: TRBV11-2
DNA: TGTGCCAGCAGCTCCGCCGGAGGGGACAGGGGGCAAGGCACTGAAGCTTTCTTT
CDR3: CASSSAGGDRGQGTEAFF

size: .
J: TRBJ2-1
D: TRBD1
V: TRBV25-1
DNA: TGTGCCAGCAGTGATCCCGGGACAGGGGGCGTCCAGCAGTTCTTC
CDR3: CASSDPGTGGVQQFF

size: .
J: TRBJ2-3
D: TRBD1
V: TRBV19
DNA: TGTGCCAGTAGTATCGGACAGGGGGGCACAGATACGCAGTATTTT
CDR3: CASSIGQGGTDTQYF

size: .
J: TRBJ2-1
D: TRBD2
V: TRBV18
DNA: TGTGCCAGCTCACCTGGGCTAGCGGGAGGATCAGACGAGCAGTTCTTC
CDR3: CASSPGLAGGSDEQFF

size: .
J: TRBJ1-4
D: .
V: TRBV7-6
DNA: TGTGCCAGCAGCTTAGGTTCGCGAGTTCCAGGTGAAAAACTGTTTTTT
CDR3: CASSLGSRVPGEKLFF

size: .
J: TRBJ1-3
D: TRBD1
V: TRBV4-1
DNA: TGCGCCAGCAGCCAAGATTTCATTGGACAGGGTGTCGGAAACACCATATATTTT
CDR3: CASSQDFIGQGVGNTIYF

size: .
J: TRBJ1-2
D: .
V: TRBV5-1
DNA: TGCGCCAGCAGCTTGAACGGCGGTAACTATGGCTACACCTTC
CDR3: CASSLNGGNYGYTF

size: .
J: TRBJ2-7
D: TRBD2
V: TRBV28
DNA: TGTGCCAGCAGAGGACGGGAGGGCCCATACGAGCAGTACTTC
CDR3: CASRGREGPYEQYF

size: .
J: TRBJ2-6
D: .
V: TRBV14
DNA: TGTGCCAGCAGTTATTCTCGGGCCAACGTCCTGACTTTC
CDR3: CASSYSRANVLTF

size: .
J: TRBJ2-6
D: TRBD2
V: TRBV19
DNA: TGTGCCAGTAGTAAAATTTGGGAGGGTCCCTCTGGGGCCAACGTCCTGACTTTC
CDR3: CASSKIWEGPSGANVLTF

size: .
J: TRBJ1-3
D: .
V: TRBV28
DNA: TGTGCCAGCTTCTCTCTCTTTGGAAACACCATATATTTT
CDR3: CASFSLFGNTIYF

size: few
J: TRBJ1-1
D: TRBD1
V: TRBV3-1/TRBV3-2
DNA: TGTGCCAGCAGCCCGCGGGACAGGTCACCCTTTAAGAACACTGAAGCTTTCTTT
CDR3: CASSPRDRSPFKNTEAFF

size: once
J: TRBJ2-7
D: .
V: TRBV2
DNA: TGTGCCAGCAGTCCACGGGGTCCTGCTACCGAGCAGTACTTC
CDR3: CASSPRGPATEQYF

size: .
J: TRBJ1-1
D: TRBD1
V: TRBV20-1
DNA: TGCAGTGCTTACTCGGACAGGAACGCTTTCTTT
CDR3: CSAYSDRNAFF

size: .
J: TRBJ1-1
D: .
V: TRBV13
DNA: TGTGCCAGCAGCTTAGAGACAGACGGGGGGACTGAAGCTTTCTTT
CDR3: CASSLETDGGTEAFF

size: .
J: TRBJ1-1
D: TRBD1
V: TRBV5-1
DNA: TGCGCCAGCAGCTTAGCCCATGGACAGGGCGACACTGAAGCTTTCTTT
CDR3: CASSLAHGQGDTEAFF

size: .
J: TRBJ2-2
D: .
V: TRBV11-3
DNA: TGTGCCAGCAGCTACGGGGTGACCGGGGAGCTGTTTTTT
CDR3: CASSYGVTGELFF

size: .
J: TRBJ1-1
D: .
V: TRBV2
DNA: TGTGCCAGCAGTGAATCAAGCGGGGGGCGAGGGACTGAAGCTTTCTTT
CDR3: CASSESSGGRGTEAFF

size: once
J: TRBJ1-1
D: .
V: TRBV20-1
DNA: TGCAGTGCTAGTGGGGAGTCCACTGAAGCTTTCTTT
CDR3: CSASGESTEAFF

size: .
J: TRBJ1-6
D: .
V: TRBV25-1
DNA: TGTGCCAGCAGTGAATATGGGGCAAGGCCCTATAATTCACCCCTCCACTTT
CDR3: CASSEYGARPYNSPLHF

size: many
J: TRBJ2-1
D: TRBD2
V: TRBV15
DNA: TGTGCCACCAGCAGATCTCCTACTAGCGGGAGGGACAATGAGCAGTTCTTC
CDR3: CATSRSPTSGRDNEQFF

size: .
J: TRBJ1-4
D: TRBD1
V: TRBV27
DNA: TGTGCCAGCCATCCCCGGACAGGGGCTAATGAAAAACTGTTTTTT
CDR3: CASHPRTGANEKLFF

size: .
J: TRBJ1-5
D: .
V: TRBV27
DNA: TGTGCCAGCAGTTTACGAGGGATTAATCAGCCCCAGCATTTT
CDR3: CASSLRGINQPQHF

size: .
J: TRBJ2-7
D: .
V: TRBV1
DNA: TGCACCAGCAGCCAGGTTCCCCGGGACAGGGGCTACGAGCAGTACTTC
CDR3: CTSSQVPRDRGYEQYF

size: once
J: TRBJ2-7
D: TRBD2
V: TRBV27
DNA: TGTGCCAGCAGAGGACTAGCGGGAGGTACCAGCTCCTACGAGCAGTACTTC
CDR3: CASRGLAGGTSSYEQYF

size: .
J: TRBJ2-7
D: .
V: TRBV21-1
DNA: TGTGCCAGCAGCAAAGCGAGAGGGACAGCTTCCTACGAGCAGTACTTC
CDR3: CASSKARGTASYEQYF

size: .
J: TRBJ1-3
D: .
V: TRBV7-2
DNA: TGTGCCAGCAGCTTCGGCGGTGGAAACACCATATATTTT
CDR3: CASSFGGGNTIYF

size: .
J: TRBJ2-7
D: TRBD2
V: TRBV5-6
DNA: TGTGCCAGCAGCTTGGTGGGACTAGCGGAGGAGCAGTACTTC
CDR3: CASSLVGLAEEQYF

size: once
J: TRBJ1-4
D: .
V: TRBV19
DNA: TGTGCCAGTAGTCTCCTGCGCGATGAAAAACTGTTTTTT
CDR3: CASSLLRDEKLFF

size: once
J: TRBJ2-2
D: .
V: TRBV6-4
DNA: TGTGCCAGCAGTTATAACTTCGGCGGGGAGCTGTTTTTT
CDR3: CASSYNFGGELFF

size: .
J: TRBJ1-5
D: TRBD1
V: TRBV7-8
DNA: TGTGCCAGCAGCCCTCTAACAGGGGGCGATCAGCCCCAGCATTTT
CDR3: CASSPLTGGDQPQHF

size: once
J: TRBJ2-1
D: .
V: TRBV6-1
DNA: TGTGCCAGCAGTGAGGAGGGTCTTACCTACAATGAGCAGTTCTTC
CDR3: CASSEEGLTYNEQFF

size: .
J: TRBJ2-3
D: .
V: TRBV5-4
DNA: TGTGCCAGCAGCTCTAACACAGATACGCAGTATTTT
CDR3: CASSSNTDTQYF

size: .
J: TRBJ2-1
D: TRBD2
V: TRBV19
DNA: TGTGCCAGTAGTGCAGGGACTACTTCCTACAATGAGCAGTTCTTC
CDR3: CASSAGTTSYNEQFF

size: .
J: TRBJ2-1
D: TRBD2
V: TRBV9
DNA: TGTGCCAGCAGCCTGGGGACTAGCGGGTCCAATGAGCAGTTCTTC
CDR3: CASSLGTSGSNEQFF

size: .
J: TRBJ1-4
D: .
V: TRBV19
DNA: TGTGCCAGTAGTGCCCTACGGTCGGGAGAAAAACTGTTTTTT
CDR3: CASSALRSGEKLFF

size: .
J: TRBJ2-7
D: TRBD1
V: TRBV28
DNA: TGTGCCAGCAGCGAACAGCCGGGACAGGGTAACTCCTACGAGCAGTACTTC
CDR3: CASSEQPGQGNSYEQYF

size: .
J: TRBJ2-5
D: .
V: TRBV30
DNA: TGTGCCTGGAGCCGGCGGGGACTTGAGACCCAGTACTTC
CDR3: CAWSRRGLETQYF

size: .
J: TRBJ1-2
D: .
V: TRBV7-8
DNA: TGTGCCAGCAGCCCGAGGTCAGGGATGGGAAATGGCTACACCTTC
CDR3: CASSPRSGMGNGYTF

size: .
J: TRBJ2-7
D: TRBD2
V: TRBV5-5
DNA: TGTGCCAGTACCGGGACTAGCGGGATCAGGCCCTACGAGCAGTACTTC
CDR3: CASTGTSGIRPYEQYF

size: .
J: TRBJ2-1
D: TRBD2
V: TRBV5-1
DNA: TGCGCCAGCAGCGGTGGGACTAGCCTGTACAATGAGCAGTTCTTC
CDR3: CASSGGTSLYNEQFF

size: .
J: TRBJ1-2
D: .
V: TRBV4-2
DNA: TGTGCCAGCAGCCAAGATGGGCAGAACTATGGCTACACCTTC
CDR3: CASSQDGQNYGYTF

size: .
J: TRBJ2-3
D: TRBD2
V: TRBV10-2
DNA: TGCGCCAGCAGTGAACGGACTAGCGGGGGTAGCACAGATACGCAGTATTTT
CDR3: CASSERTSGGSTDTQYF

size: .
J: TRBJ2-2
D: TRBD2
V: TRBV5-1
DNA: TGCGCCAGCAGCTTGACTAGCGGGAATACCGGGGAGCTGTTTTTT
CDR3: CASSLTSGNTGELFF

size: .
J: TRBJ2-1
D: TRBD2
V: TRBV5-1
DNA: TGCGCCAGCCAGACCGGGACTAGCGGGAGGGACTCCTACAATGAGCAGTTCTTC
CDR3: CASQTGTSGRDSYNEQFF

size: few
J: TRBJ2-2
D: .
V: TRBV5-1
DNA: TGCGCCAGCAGCTCAGGAGGGGGCTTTGCCGGGGAGCTGTTTTTT
CDR3: CASSSGGGFAGELFF

size: .
J: TRBJ2-1
D: TRBD1
V: TRBV28
DNA: TGTGCCAGCAGCCCCCTCCGACAGGGGGCGGATAATGAGCAGTTCTTC
CDR3: CASSPLRQGADNEQFF

size: .
J: TRBJ2-5
D: .
V: TRBV2
DNA: TGTGCCAGCAGACTGGGACAAGGCCAAGAGACCCAGTACTTC
CDR3: CASRLGQGQETQYF

size: once
J: TRBJ2-7
D: .
V: TRBV28
DNA: TGTGCCAGCAGTCTGACTAGGCCCAGCTACGAGCAGTACTTC
CDR3: CASSLTRPSYEQYF

size: once
J: TRBJ2-7
D: TRBD2
V: TRBV24-1
DNA: TGTGCCACCACTGCAAGCGGGAGTAGCAACGAGCAGTACTTC
CDR3: CATTASGSSNEQYF

size: .
J: TRBJ2-7
D: .
V: TRBV7-9
DNA: TGTGCCAGCAGCTTTAGCCAGAATCGAGACGAGCAGTACTTC
CDR3: CASSFSQNRDEQYF

size: .
J: TRBJ1-5
D: .
V: TRBV6-6
DNA: TGTGCCAGCAGTTCTCTCGACAGGCTCAATCAGCCCCAGCATTTT
CDR3: CASSSLDRLNQPQHF

size: .
J: TRBJ1-1
D: TRBD1
V: TRBV18
DNA: TGTGCCAGCTCACCGCGACAGGGTGAAGCTTTCTTT
CDR3: CASSPRQGEAFF